This T cell receptor (beta chain) was sequenced in a study of shared clonotypes between healthy human individuals. Study outcomes and limitations: Naive subsets generally exceeded memory subsets in estimated richness.

Genomic DNA of every subset was divided equally among multiple immunoSEQ plates. Clones were read by immunoSEQ multiplex PCR, and TCRdb kept only the in-frame ones, dropping some. The sample has around 1.5 million clones, 95% to 99% seen once. Remarks on this clone: What it binds is unknown.

What was sequenced was naive CD4+ T cells sorted from blood. Subset here: CD45RA+ positively selected. The clonotype was recovered from a man younger than 40 in good health.

The CDR3 region is CASKREYEQYF. The CDR3 region has the DNA TGTGCCAGTAAGAGGGAGTACGAGCAGTACTTC. V usage is TRBV19 and J usage is TRBJ2-7, with a possible D match to TRBD2 (5 bases). The germline V and J ends were trimmed by 7 bases and 4 bases, with 8 bases remaining between them. The CDR3 is 11 amino acids. The V gene's germline CDR1 is LNHDA and CDR2 SQIVND (reference sequence).